Each of the 10 T cell receptor beta chains below was sequenced from the same sample in a study of blood T cell repertoires in COVID-19 (dated by TCRdb to 2018 to 2020). The method was the immunoSEQ multiplex PCR assay. Not all clones reach the TCRdb copy of this immuneACCESS table, which keeps in-frame sequences only. Checked studies attribute under half of the gap to unresolved V genes and leave the rest unexplained. Here the sample has over 450,000 clones; less than 90% occur a single time. The ten largest clones add up to 7.5% to 9% of the sample. Sequencing input: peripheral blood. The receptor source for this set is a woman aged 45-60 years with COVID-19, enrolled during active disease.

This chain connects TRBV4-1 to TRBJ2-7; perhaps TRBD1 as D (6 bases). The germline V and J ends were trimmed by 3 bases and 7 bases, with 22 bases remaining between them. Germline lookup yields CDR1 MGHRA and CDR2 YSYEKL. This CDR3 contains 16 residues. Written as DNA, the CDR3 is TGCGCCAGCAGCCAGAGGGCGGCGACAGGCTACGAAGAGCAGTACTTC. It yields the protein CASSQRAATGYEEQYF.

V and J are TRBV6-5 and TRBJ2-7; TRBD1 is a possible D gene (5 bases). The V gene lost 9 bases and the J gene lost 6 bases, with 21 bases spanning the gap. CDR3 size: 14 residues. CDR1 MNHEY and CDR2 SVGAGI come from the germline V gene. The CDR3 here is CASLPGSIRLEQYF. CDR3 sequence (DNA): TGTGCCAGTCTACCAGGGTCTATACGGCTCGAGCAGTACTTC.

This chain uses TRBV14 with TRBJ1-1, with a tentative D call TRBD1 (6 bases). The ends were cut back, 3 bases at V and 0 bases at J, with 8 bases in the middle. Germline-derived CDR1 and CDR2 are SGHDN and FVKESK. This CDR3 comprises 14 residues. Here the CDR3 DNA reads TGTGCCAGCAGCCAGAGACAGGTGAACACTGAAGCTTTCTTT. Amino acid sequence: CASSQRQVNTEAFF.

This clone appeared a few times. The chain is built from TRBV19 and TRBJ2-7; a possible D gene is TRBD1 (7 bases). Germline V gene lookup returns CDR1 LNHDA and CDR2 SQIVND (reference sequence). Between the trimmed V and J ends, which lost 4 bases and 0 bases, there was a span of 10 bases. The CDR3 is 14 amino acids. DNA for the CDR3: TGTGCCAGTAGTACCCAGGGGGGCTCCTACGAGCAGTACTTC. As protein: CASSTQGGSYEQYF.

The chain employs TRBV2 and TRBJ1-5; 8 bases match TRBD1. CDR3 length equals 15 residues. V was clipped by 7 bases and J by 0 bases; unmatched bases: 5. Per germline, CDR1 SNHLY and CDR2 FYNNEI. CDR3 bases: TGTGCCAGCACCGGACAGGGAAGTAGCAATCAGCCCCAGCATTTT. Its protein is CASTGQGSSNQPQHF.

The rearrangement joins TRBV19 to TRBJ2-1, with 10 bases identical to TRBD1. V lost 2 bases to trimming and J lost 5 bases; unmatched junction nucleotides: 3. Per germline, CDR1 LNHDA and CDR2 SQIVND (reference sequence). This CDR3 spans 15 amino acids. The CDR3 DNA is TGTGCCAGTAGTATATGGGGGACAGGGGACAATGAGCAGTTCTTC. It is translated as CASSIWGTGDNEQFF.

V usage is TRBV6-5 and J usage is TRBJ2-7, with 9 bases aligning to TRBD1. This CDR3 is 15 amino acids long. Germline V gene sequence: CDR1 MNHEY, CDR2 SVGAGI. J gave up 6 bases and V 3 bases, and 9 bases lay outside the gene matches. CDR3 region: CASSYTGGASPEQYF. CDR3 in DNA: TGTGCCAGCAGTTATACAGGGGGCGCCTCCCCCGAGCAGTACTTC.

The rearrangement uses TRBV7-6 and TRBJ2-5; the D gene is possibly TRBD2 (5 bases). The CDR3 totals 14 residues. V lost 5 bases and J 7 bases, leaving 17 bases between the germline ends. CDR1 is SGHVS and CDR2 is FNYEAQ in the germline V gene. CDR3 nucleotide sequence: TGTGCCAGCAGCCAAGAGGGTCGAGTAGGGACCCAGTACTTC. Translating it yields CASSQEGRVGTQYF.

The rearrangement links TRBV27 to TRBJ2-1, with 8 bases fitting TRBD2. The CDR3 has 14 amino acids. With V trimmed by 5 bases and J by 6 bases, 6 bases remained unmatched. Germline V lookup: CDR1 MNHEY, CDR2 SMNVEV (reference sequence). The DNA of the CDR3 is TGTGCCAGCAGTCCGGGGGGGCCATTCAATGAGCAGTTCTTC. This gives the protein CASSPGGPFNEQFF.

The chain has TRBV9 and TRBJ2-7; no definite D call. The CDR3 is 13 amino acids. Germline CDR1 is SGDLS and CDR2 is YYNGEE. V was cut by 4 bases and J by 1 base, with 9 bases left in between. This chain's CDR3 is CASSPPDSYEQYF. The CDR3 coding sequence is TGTGCCAGCAGCCCCCCAGATTCCTACGAGCAGTACTTC.